This T cell receptor beta chain originates from a study of cytomegalovirus exposure and HLA in healthy donors. Vbeta (60) and Jbeta (13) primers were used in the PCR. The data were produced by immunoSEQ multiplex PCR, yet TCRdb's version contains in-frame clones alone and is incomplete. The sample carries 150,000 to 200,000 clones, around 77% recorded once. Study-wide results and caveats: A later analysis linked a missense variant in DCLRE1C to the trimming of TCR beta V and J genes. A highly shared variant cluster was judged a likely technical artifact. It was taken for granted in presence/absence analyses that sequencing depth across donors was roughly uniform.

This clone was found a few times. As yet, its antigen is unknown. The sequence came from a woman under 40 in good health and CMV-seronegative. Sequencing was done on a sample of PBMCs.

The chain's CDR3 is CASSSDAYGGEKLFF. The CDR3 nucleotides read TGTGCCAGCAGCTCGGACGCGTACGGGGGTGAAAAACTGTTTTTT. This chain links TRBV7-6 with TRBJ1-4, with a tentative D call TRBD1 (5 bases). The CDR3 is 15 amino acids. The germline CDR1 and CDR2 sequences are SGHVS and FNYEAQ. V was cut by 4 bases and J by 7 bases, with 16 bases left in between.